The 3 T cell receptor beta chains in this list originate from one sample, sequenced in a study of shared clonotypes between healthy human individuals (dated by TCRdb to 2020 to 2021). The library came from the immunoSEQ multiplex PCR assay. TCRdb re-hosts the immuneACCESS table, in-frame sequences only. Its copies lack some clones; in the studies checked, an unresolved V gene accounts for under half of them, and the cause for the rest is not known. This sample gives about 460,000 clones in total; over 60% of them show up just once. The biggest ten clones account for more than 10% of the sample. Sequenced: PBMCs. The receptors derive from a woman in her 40s in good health. Some clones in this sample may be carry-over from other donors' samples.

Worth noting for this clone: Within the sample, other DNA sequences also encode this same CDR3. V gene TRBV5-6 combines with J gene TRBJ2-1, with 11 bases aligning to TRBD2. The CDR3 runs 15 residues. The V and J ends lost 2 bases and 4 bases, in that order; junction bases with no gene match: 2. CDR1 and CDR2 from the germline V gene are SGHDT and YYEEEE. The CDR3 loop is CASSFGLAGYNEQFF. The DNA of the CDR3 is TGTGCCAGCAGCTTTGGACTAGCGGGTTACAATGAGCAGTTCTTC.

Points on this clone: A much larger clone differs by one base, so this may be a read error. J is TRBJ1-5 and V is TRBV28, with 7 bases fitting TRBD1. The CDR3 runs to 17 residues. Per germline, CDR1 MDHEN and CDR2 SYDVKM. The V segment lost 5 bases and the J segment 1 base; nucleotides outside the gene matches: 11. The CDR3 sequence: CASSRTVYRGSNQPQHF. The DNA for the CDR3 is TGTGCCAGCAGTCGGACTGTGTACAGGGGAAGCAATCAGCCCCAGCATTTT.

The rearrangement uses TRBV2 and TRBJ2-5, with D hard to call. The V and J ends lost 4 bases and 11 bases respectively, with 17 bases between them. The CDR3 extends over 13 amino acids. Germline V gene sequence: CDR1 SNHLY, CDR2 FYNNEI. DNA of the CDR3: TGTGCCAGCAGTGGAGAAGGGCCGGCGAGGCAGTACTTC. It specifies CASSGEGPARQYF.